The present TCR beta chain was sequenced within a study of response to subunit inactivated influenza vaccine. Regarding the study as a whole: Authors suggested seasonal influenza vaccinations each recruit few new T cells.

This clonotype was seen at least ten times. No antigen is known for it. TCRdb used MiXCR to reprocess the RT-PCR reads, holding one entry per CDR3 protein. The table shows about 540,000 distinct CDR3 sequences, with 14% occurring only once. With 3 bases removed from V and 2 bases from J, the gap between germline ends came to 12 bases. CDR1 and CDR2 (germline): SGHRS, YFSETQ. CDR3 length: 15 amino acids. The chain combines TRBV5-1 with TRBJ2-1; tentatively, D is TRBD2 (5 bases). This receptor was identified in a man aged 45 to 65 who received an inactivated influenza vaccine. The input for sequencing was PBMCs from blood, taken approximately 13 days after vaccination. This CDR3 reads CASSYEGATYNEQFF. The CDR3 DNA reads TGCGCCAGCAGCTATGAGGGAGCCACCTACAATGAGCAGTTCTTC.